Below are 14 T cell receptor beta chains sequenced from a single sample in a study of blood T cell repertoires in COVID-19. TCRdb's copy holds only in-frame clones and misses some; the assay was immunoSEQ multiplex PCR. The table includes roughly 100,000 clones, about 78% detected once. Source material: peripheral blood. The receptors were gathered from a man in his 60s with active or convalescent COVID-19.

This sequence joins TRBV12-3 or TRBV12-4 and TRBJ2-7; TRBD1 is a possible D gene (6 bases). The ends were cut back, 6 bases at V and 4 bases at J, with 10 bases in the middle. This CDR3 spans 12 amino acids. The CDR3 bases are TGTGCCAGCAGCCCCAGGGGATACGAGCAGTACTTC. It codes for CASSPRGYEQYF.

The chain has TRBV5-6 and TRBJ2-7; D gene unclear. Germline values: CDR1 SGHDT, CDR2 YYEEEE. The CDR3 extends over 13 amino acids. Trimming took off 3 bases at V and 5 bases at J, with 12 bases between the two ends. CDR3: CASSYGAADEQYV. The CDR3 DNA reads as TGTGCCAGCAGCTATGGCGCCGCGGACGAGCAGTACGTC.

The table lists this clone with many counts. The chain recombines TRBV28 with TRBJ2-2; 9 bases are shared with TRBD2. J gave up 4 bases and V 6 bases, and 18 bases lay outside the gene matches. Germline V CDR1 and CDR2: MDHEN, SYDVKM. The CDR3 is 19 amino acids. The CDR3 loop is CASSHFGSGRIGGTGELFF. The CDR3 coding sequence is TGTGCCAGCAGCCACTTTGGAAGCGGGAGGATTGGGGGCACCGGGGAGCTGTTTTTT.

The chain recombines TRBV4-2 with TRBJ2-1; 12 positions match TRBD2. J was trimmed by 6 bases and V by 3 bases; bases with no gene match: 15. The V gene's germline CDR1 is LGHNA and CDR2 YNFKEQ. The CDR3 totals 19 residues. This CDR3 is CASSHQATSGRTEPNEQFF. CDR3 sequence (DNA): TGTGCCAGCAGCCACCAGGCGACTAGCGGGAGAACGGAGCCCAATGAGCAGTTCTTC.

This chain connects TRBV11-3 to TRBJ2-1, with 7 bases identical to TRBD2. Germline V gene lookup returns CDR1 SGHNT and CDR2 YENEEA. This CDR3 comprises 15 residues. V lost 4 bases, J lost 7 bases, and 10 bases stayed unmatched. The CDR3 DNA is TGTGCCAGCAGCTCCCGGGGAGGGCCAAGAAATGAGCAGTTCTTC. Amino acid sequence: CASSSRGGPRNEQFF. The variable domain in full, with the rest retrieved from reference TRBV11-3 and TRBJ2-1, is EAGVVQSPRYKIIEKKQPVAFWCNPISGHNTLYWYLQNLGQGPELLIRYENEEAVDDSQLPKDRFSAERLKGVDSTLKIQPAELGDSAVYLCASSSRGGPRNEQFFGPGTRLTVL.

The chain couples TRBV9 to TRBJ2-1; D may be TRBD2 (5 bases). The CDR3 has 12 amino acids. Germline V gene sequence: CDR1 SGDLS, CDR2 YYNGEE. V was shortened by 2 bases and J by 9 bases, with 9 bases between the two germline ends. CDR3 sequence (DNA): TGTGCCAGCAGCGTCGCGGGCACTGAGCAGTTCTTC. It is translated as CASSVAGTEQFF. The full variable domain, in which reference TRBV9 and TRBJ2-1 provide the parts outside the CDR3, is DSGVTQTPKHLITATGQRVTLRCSPRSGDLSVYWYQQSLDQGLQFLIQYYNGEERAKGNILERFSAQQFPDLHSELNLSSLELGDSALYFCASSVAGTEQFFGPGTRLTVL.

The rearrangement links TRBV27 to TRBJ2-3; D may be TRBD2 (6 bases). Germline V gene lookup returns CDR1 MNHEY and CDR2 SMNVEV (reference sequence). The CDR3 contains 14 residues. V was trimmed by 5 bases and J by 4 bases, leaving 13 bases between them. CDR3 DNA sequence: TGTGCCAGCAGTCCGCGGGACTTCGCAGATACGCAGTATTTT. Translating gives CASSPRDFADTQYF.

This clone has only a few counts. The CDR3 region is CASSLSGRESDTQYF. The DNA of the CDR3 is TGCGCCAGCAGCCTCAGCGGGAGGGAATCAGATACGCAGTATTTT. The chain couples TRBV4-1 to TRBJ2-3, with 10 bases matching TRBD2. Germline CDR1 reads MGHRA; CDR2 reads YSYEKL. The CDR3 contains 15 residues. The ends lost 4 bases at V and 4 bases at J; junction bases unmatched: 5.

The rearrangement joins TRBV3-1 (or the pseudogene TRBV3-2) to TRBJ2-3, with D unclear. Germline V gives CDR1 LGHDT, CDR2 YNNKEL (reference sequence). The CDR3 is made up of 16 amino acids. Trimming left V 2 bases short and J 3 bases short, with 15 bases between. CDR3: CASSQTPMTITDTQYF. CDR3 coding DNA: TGTGCCAGCAGCCAAACTCCGATGACAATTACAGATACGCAGTATTTT.

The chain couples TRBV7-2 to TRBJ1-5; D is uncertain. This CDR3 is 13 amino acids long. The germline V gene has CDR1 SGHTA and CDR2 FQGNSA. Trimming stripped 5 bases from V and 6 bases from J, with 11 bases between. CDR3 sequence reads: CASSPTPGQPQHF. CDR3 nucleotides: TGTGCCAGCAGCCCTACCCCTGGTCAGCCCCAGCATTTT.

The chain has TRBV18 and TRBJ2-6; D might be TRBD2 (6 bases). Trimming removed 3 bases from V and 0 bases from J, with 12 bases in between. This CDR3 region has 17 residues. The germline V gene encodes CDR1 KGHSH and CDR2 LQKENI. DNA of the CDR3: TGTGCCAGCTCACCTGTGGCCGGGAGCTCTGGGGCCAACGTCCTGACTTTC. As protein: CASSPVAGSSGANVLTF.

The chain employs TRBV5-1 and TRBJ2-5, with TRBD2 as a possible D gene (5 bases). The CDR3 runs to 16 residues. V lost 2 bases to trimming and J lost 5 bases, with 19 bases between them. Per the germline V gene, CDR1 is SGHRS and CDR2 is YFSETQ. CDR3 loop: CASSFGNAAEVETQYF. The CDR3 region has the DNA TGCGCCAGCAGCTTCGGCAATGCAGCGGAGGTGGAGACCCAGTACTTC.

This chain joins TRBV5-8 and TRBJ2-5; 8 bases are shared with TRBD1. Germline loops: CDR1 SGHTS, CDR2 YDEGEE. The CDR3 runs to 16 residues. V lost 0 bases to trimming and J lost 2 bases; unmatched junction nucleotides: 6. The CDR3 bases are TGTGCCAGCAGCTTGGCCGGGACAGGCTCGCAAGAGACCCAGTACTTC. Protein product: CASSLAGTGSQETQYF.

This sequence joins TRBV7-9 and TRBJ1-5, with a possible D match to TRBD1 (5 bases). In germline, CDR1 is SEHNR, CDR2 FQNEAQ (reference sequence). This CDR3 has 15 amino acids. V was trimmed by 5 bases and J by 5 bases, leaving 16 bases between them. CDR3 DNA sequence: TGTGCCAGCAGCGATGGGGGGGAGAATCATCAGCCCCAGCATTTT. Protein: CASSDGGENHQPQHF.